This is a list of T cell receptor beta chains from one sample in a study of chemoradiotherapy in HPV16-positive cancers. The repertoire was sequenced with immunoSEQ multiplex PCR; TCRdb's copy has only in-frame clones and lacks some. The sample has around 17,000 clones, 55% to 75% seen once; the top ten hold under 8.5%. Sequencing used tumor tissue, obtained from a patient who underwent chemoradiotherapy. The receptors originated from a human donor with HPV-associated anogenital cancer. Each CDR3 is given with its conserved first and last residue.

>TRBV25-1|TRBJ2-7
CASSRGGYNEQYF
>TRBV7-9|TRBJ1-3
CASEGLSNTIYF
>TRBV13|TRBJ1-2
CASSLRTGVFGLTF
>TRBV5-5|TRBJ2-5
CASSLGASIKETQYF
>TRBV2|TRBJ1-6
CASSEAGDNSPLHF
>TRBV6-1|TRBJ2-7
CASRRDRGGTYEQYF
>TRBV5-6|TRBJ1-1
CASSPPANTEAFF
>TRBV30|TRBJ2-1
CAWSGKRGDLNEQFF
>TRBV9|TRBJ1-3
CASSPRFSGGKNTIYF
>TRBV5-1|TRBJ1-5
CASSLRGGNQPQHF
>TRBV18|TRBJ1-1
CASSPPGQFTEAFF
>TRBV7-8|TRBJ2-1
CASTGLAVYNEQFF
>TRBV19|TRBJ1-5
CASSINPPGYSNQPQHF
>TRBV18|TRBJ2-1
CASSPLAGGQNYNEQFF
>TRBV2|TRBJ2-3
CASTEDRGDYTQYF
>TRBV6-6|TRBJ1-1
CASMDGSNTEAFF
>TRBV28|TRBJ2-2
CASSGGWTGELFF
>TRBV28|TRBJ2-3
CASSFPTTDTQYF
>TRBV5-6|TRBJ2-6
CASSFPGMAGANVLTF
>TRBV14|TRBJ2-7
CASSQMNVWSEQYF
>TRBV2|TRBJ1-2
CASSPDRGYYGYTF
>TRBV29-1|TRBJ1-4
CSVGTGYEKLFF
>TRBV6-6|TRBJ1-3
CASNEQGTGNTIYF
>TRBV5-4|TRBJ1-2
CASSPRTQGELIGYTF
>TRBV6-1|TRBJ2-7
CASSRQISYEQYF
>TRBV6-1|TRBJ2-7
CASVPRTGSSEQYF
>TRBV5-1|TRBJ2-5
CASSATGDRVETQYF
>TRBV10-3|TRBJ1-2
CAISERADLYGYTF
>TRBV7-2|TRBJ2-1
CASSFHASSSYNEQFF
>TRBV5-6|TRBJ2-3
CASRELARTDTQYF
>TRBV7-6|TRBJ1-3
CASSPTEAGNTIYF
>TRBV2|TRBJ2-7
CASSEARFGQYF
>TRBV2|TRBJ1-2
CASSEDLGGNYGYTF
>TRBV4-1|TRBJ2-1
CASSQGVPPGYYNEQFF
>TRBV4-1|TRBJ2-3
CASSLLQPGLVLGTDTQYF
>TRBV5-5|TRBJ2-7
CASSPSGTGYSYEQYF
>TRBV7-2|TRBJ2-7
CASSLALEGEQYF
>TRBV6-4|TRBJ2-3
CASSDSTDNTDTQYF
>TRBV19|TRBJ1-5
CASRSGLSNQPQHF
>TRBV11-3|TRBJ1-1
CAPGGNTEAFF
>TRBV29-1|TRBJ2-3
CSVDSANTDTQYF
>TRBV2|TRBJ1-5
CASSGGTDFQPQHF
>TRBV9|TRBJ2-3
CASSVDGTPADTQYF
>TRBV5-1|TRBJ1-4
CASSLWGSGEKLFF
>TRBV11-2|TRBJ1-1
CASSLGPGTGITEAFF
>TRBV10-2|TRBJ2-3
CASSETRGTDTQYF
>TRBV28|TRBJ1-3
CASGPQGLSNTIYF
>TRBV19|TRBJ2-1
CASSIAGAGGLHEQFF
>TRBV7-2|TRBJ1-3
CASSFGTGGSGNTIYF
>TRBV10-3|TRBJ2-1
CALRGGKDNEQFF
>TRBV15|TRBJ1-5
CATSRGGGAGRSGSNQPQHF
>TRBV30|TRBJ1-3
CAWSVPWGAVRPSSGNTIYF
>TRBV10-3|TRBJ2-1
CAISEPGLITSGDNEQFF
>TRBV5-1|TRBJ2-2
CASSLGTYTGELFF
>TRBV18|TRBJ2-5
CASSPPEYQETQYF
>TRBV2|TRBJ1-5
CASGVQATNQPQHF
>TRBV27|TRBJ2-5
CASRQTGNSETQYF
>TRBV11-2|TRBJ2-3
CASSRPPADTQYF
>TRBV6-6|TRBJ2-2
CASSRPTANTGELFF
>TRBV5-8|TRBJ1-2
CASSFSLGTGTNYGYTF